This T cell receptor beta chain was captured in a study of CD8+CD57+ T cells in acquired aplastic anemia. About the study: An average of 3.2 ug of DNA was obtained from sorted CD4+ and CD8+ cells.

Study-level results: Patients and controls turned out to have 25 to 35 CD8+ CDR3 sequences in common.

All patients picked for sequencing had shown, by flow cytometry, an expansion of CD8+CD57+ cells. Among the patients, all had severe acquired aplastic anemia. The study sampled blood from patients who had received no therapy. Genomic DNA provided the template from which TCR beta VDJ and CDR3 profiles were obtained. From the reads, TCRdb called clonotypes with MiXCR, one entry per CDR3 protein. The sample holds roughly 250,000 distinct CDR3 sequences, about 44% seen once. This clonotype was picked up a small number of times. Its antigen remains unknown. This CDR3 has 16 amino acids. Trimming cost V 1 base and J 0 bases, with 16 bases left between them. CDR1 and CDR2 (germline): SQVTM, ANQGSEA.

The receptor was derived from a human donor with aplastic anemia. Source material: sorted CD4+, CD8+, or CD8+CD57+ T cells (not recorded which) from PBMCs. The gene calls are TRBV29-1 and TRBJ2-7; tentative D call: TRBD1 (5 bases). This CDR3 reads CSVEVSVQAPSYEQYF. The CDR3, as DNA: TGCAGCGTTGAAGTCTCCGTACAGGCCCCCTCCTACGAGCAGTACTTC.